The T cell receptor beta chain described here comes from a study of blood T cell repertoires in COVID-19. At the level of the study: Samples taken during acute and convalescent COVID-19 were collected in the United States, Italy and Spain. PBMCs, B-cell-depleted T cells, or T cells provided the cDNA or gDNA that made up the material.

The V gene's germline CDR1 is LGHDT and CDR2 YNNKEL (reference sequence). After removal of 4 bases from V and 0 bases from J, the junction contained 5 bases not matched to a gene. The CDR3 extends over 16 amino acids. The Seattle patients joined while their infection was active and were tracked longitudinally afterward. This clone has a handful of counts. Per the authors' pipeline: By means of reference gene primer amplification, nucleated cell counts were estimated. Measured with immunoSEQ multiplex PCR; TCRdb has only the in-frame clones, and not every one. The V and J calls and clone size are taken from that table; D and trimming were inferred from the DNA. The data show 300,000 to 400,000 clones, 88% seen once.

V and J are TRBV3-1 (or the pseudogene TRBV3-2) and TRBJ1-4; 7 positions match TRBD1. The origin of this receptor is a woman aged 70-85 years with COVID-19, enrolled during active disease. Sequenced input: peripheral blood. The CDR3 region has the DNA TGTGCCAGCAGCCTCGGACAGGCTACAACTAATGAAAAACTGTTTTTT. It encodes CASSLGQATTNEKLFF.